This paragraph covers one T cell receptor beta chain sequence. No cognate antigen has been identified for it. Base quality data are lacking; no much larger clone is found one base away. The junction shows trimming of 7 bases on V and 0 bases on J, and the gene matches do not reach 4 bases of it. From its cysteine to its phenylalanine, the CDR3 spans 17 amino acids. Only the CDR3 DNA is retained, 51 bases long and in frame from the first base. According to the germline V gene (reference sequence), CDR1 reads LNHDA and CDR2 reads SQIVND. To sequence the TCRbeta CDR3 region, genomic DNA was isolated from the sorted cells. The immunoSEQ Assay was used to sequence the TCRbeta CDR3 regions. TCRdb limited this immuneACCESS table to in-frame rearrangements with V and J called. A share of clones is missing; checked studies link under half to unresolved V genes, and the rest is unexplained. The sample table contains tens of thousands of clones; only one count was recorded for about nine tenths of them. Of the sample, 12% to 15% falls within the top ten clones.

The trial excluded patients who had a history of autoimmune disease or who were on systemic immunosuppression. Peripheral blood for TCR sequencing was drawn from every dose cohort at baseline, at cycle 4 day 1 and at cycle 7 day 1. The samples were drawn from a first-in-human, open-label, multicenter phase I dose-escalation trial of ivuxolimab. The trial enrolled adults with locally advanced or metastatic head and neck squamous cell, hepatocellular, melanoma or renal cell carcinoma. Before TCR sequencing, CD4+ T cells and CD8+ T cells were sorted from peripheral blood as separate populations. This sample was taken from a study of OX40 agonist ivuxolimab in advanced cancers. Study-level background: Ivuxolimab was an agonistic, fully human IgG2 monoclonal antibody directed against OX40 (CD134), a costimulatory receptor. Peripheral TCRbeta sequencing was intended to test whether TCR sequence diversity was altered and clonal T-cell expansion was caused by ivuxolimab. Among the 50 to 55 dose-escalation patients, about 19 had hepatocellular carcinoma, roughly 15 melanoma, 9 renal cell carcinoma and 9 head and neck cancer. The paper describes the monotherapy dose-escalation part (N of about 55 patients) of the phase I trial of ivuxolimab. Partial responses occurred in three dose-escalation patients: two with cutaneous melanoma and one with hepatocellular carcinoma. Patients were allowed to have had prior anti-PD-1, anti-PD-L1 or anti-CTLA-4 therapy, and approximately 40% of the dose-escalation patients had been treated with checkpoint inhibitors. A male proportion of roughly 80% and a mean age of approximately 62 years, ranging from 23 to 79, were recorded for the dose-escalation cohort. Intravenous ivuxolimab was administered to patients every 2 weeks at six dose levels: 0.01, 0.1, 0.3, 1.5, 3 and 10 mg/kg. Broad study findings and their caveats: Low levels of normalized T-cell clonal expansion were also seen in some patients who did not respond. Clonal expansion of both CD4+ and CD8+ blood T cells was observed from baseline to week 6 at doses 0.1 to 3.0 mg/kg. After ivuxolimab, expanded clones were on average more numerous among CD8+ T cells than among CD4+ T cells. The antigen specificity of the clonally expanded peripheral T cells was not determined. In the 0.1-3.0 mg/kg groups, partial responders were among the patients with the lowest normalized peripheral clonal expansion, particularly in CD8+ T cells.

The chain uses TRBV19 and TRBJ2-1, with 15 junctional bases fitting TRBD2. This TCR came from an adult with an advanced solid tumor such as melanoma, head and neck, liver or kidney cancer. Sequenced here: CD4+ or CD8+ T cells sorted from blood, sampled in a trial of the OX40 agonist ivuxolimab. The nucleotides read TGTGCCAGTAAGGGACTAGCGGGAGGACCCTCCTACAATGAGCAGTTCTTC. This gives the protein CASKGLAGGPSYNEQFF.